The 14 T cell receptor beta chains below come from one sample, sequenced in a study of metastatic and nonmetastatic thyroid tumors. All patients reached thyroid surgery having received no treatment beforehand. TCRdb ran MiXCR on the PCR reads. In the table there are under 25,000 clones, roughly 20% of which are singletons. Material for sequencing was adjacent normal tissue. Source of these receptors: a female donor with papillary thyroid cancer or a benign thyroid nodule (not recorded which). Some clones in this sample may be carry-over from other donors' samples.

The count of this clone is one. The chain carries TRBV7-9 and TRBJ2-7; weak D call: TRBD1 (6 bases). From germline, CDR1 is SEHNR and CDR2 FQNEAQ (reference sequence). CDR3 length: 14 residues. The V end was cut by 4 bases, the J end by 3 bases, with 13 bases between. The CDR3 DNA is TGTGCCAGCAGCTCAAGACAGGTGGGCTACGAGCAGTACTTC. This sequence encodes CASSSRQVGYEQYF.

There are a few counts of this clone. The chain is built from TRBV3-1 and TRBJ1-5; the match to TRBD1 covers 8 bases. The CDR3 extends over 16 amino acids. Per germline, CDR1 LGHDT and CDR2 YNNKEL (reference sequence). After removal of 4 bases from V and 1 base from J, the junction contained 6 bases not matched to a gene. CDR3 protein: CASSPGGRGSNQPQHF. The CDR3 DNA sequence: TGTGCCAGCAGCCCAGGGGGCAGAGGGAGCAATCAGCCCCAGCATTTT.

This clone is medium-sized by share. This rearrangement joins TRBV12-3 or TRBV12-4 to TRBJ1-1; D perhaps matches TRBD1 (5 bases). The CDR3 covers 14 residues. Deletions cut 7 bases from V and 3 bases from J, with 15 bases between. Here the CDR3 DNA reads TGTGCCAGCACCCGAGGGGACGGGGACACTGAAGCTTTCTTT. This gives the protein CASTRGDGDTEAFF.

This clone was seen once. Germline is not matched at one junction end, which may reflect a read error. The rearrangement links TRBV7-2 to TRBJ1-5, with TRBD1 as a possible D gene (6 bases). Germline values: CDR1 SGHTA, CDR2 FQGNSA. The CDR3 covers 14 residues. The CDR3 sequence: CASSFRGAPQSQHF. The CDR3 nucleotides are TGTGCCAGCAGCTTCCGGGGGGCTCCTCAGTCCCAGCATTTT.

This clone has ten or more counts. The rearrangement links TRBV18 to TRBJ1-2; 8 bases match TRBD1. CDR3 size: 16 residues. With V trimmed by 1 base and J by 4 bases, 8 bases remained unmatched. Germline CDR1 reads KGHSH; CDR2 reads LQKENI. The CDR3 protein is CASSPRSQGASYGYTF. Here the CDR3 DNA reads TGTGCCAGCTCACCACGCTCCCAGGGGGCTTCCTATGGCTACACCTTC.

By frequency in the sample, this clone is medium-sized. The chain is built from TRBV27 and TRBJ1-1; tentatively, D is TRBD1 (6 bases). Germline V lookup: CDR1 MNHEY, CDR2 SMNVEV (reference sequence). The CDR3 covers 13 residues. Trimming removed 5 bases from V and 6 bases from J, with 13 bases in between. The CDR3 reads CASSTTGRPEAFF. The CDR3 region has the DNA TGTGCCAGCAGTACAACAGGGCGGCCTGAAGCTTTCTTT.

This clone turned up a few times. The J gene is TRBJ1-5, the V gene TRBV2; TRBD1 matches at 12 bases. This CDR3 comprises 15 residues. The trim removed 3 bases at V and 5 bases at J, leaving 2 bases unmatched. Per the germline V gene, CDR1 is SNHLY and CDR2 is FYNNEI. The CDR3 bases are TGTGCCAGCAGTGAGGGACAGGGGGCTCATCAGCCCCAGCATTTT. Translation gives CASSEGQGAHQPQHF.

CDR3 DNA: TGTGCCAGCAGCGCCTGGACAGAAAACTATGGCTACACCTTC. This sequence encodes CASSAWTENYGYTF. The rearrangement uses TRBV7-2 and TRBJ1-2; TRBD1 is a possible D gene (6 bases). There are 14 residues in the CDR3. Trimming removed 5 bases at V and 2 bases at J, with 12 bases between. Looked up from germline, CDR1 is SGHTA and CDR2 is FQGNSA.

This clone has just a few counts. This chain joins TRBV6-5 and TRBJ2-3, with 8 bases identical to TRBD2. This CDR3 has 18 residues. J was trimmed by 0 bases and V by 6 bases; bases with no gene match: 14. The germline V gene encodes CDR1 MNHEY and CDR2 SVGAGI. The CDR3, as DNA: TGTGCCAGCAGGCTCCTGCTAGCGGGCCGCTCTAGCACAGATACGCAGTATTTT. Amino acid sequence: CASRLLLAGRSSTDTQYF.

CDR3 region: CASSQDRGNGYGYTF. Here the CDR3 DNA reads TGTGCCAGCAGCCAAGACAGGGGAAATGGCTATGGCTACACCTTC. V usage is TRBV4-2 and J usage is TRBJ1-2; D may be TRBD1 (6 bases). Germline V lookup: CDR1 LGHNA, CDR2 YNFKEQ. This CDR3 spans 15 amino acids. V dropped 0 bases and J dropped 4 bases, with 12 bases sitting between them.

This chain connects TRBV24-1 to TRBJ2-7; D gene unclear. The CDR3 spans 13 residues. CDR1 is KGHDR and CDR2 is SFDVKD in the germline V gene. Trimming left V 3 bases short and J 4 bases short, with 9 bases between. CDR3 region: CATSDPLRYEQYF. The CDR3 nucleotides are TGTGCCACCAGTGATCCACTACGGTACGAGCAGTACTTC.

The chain recombines TRBV5-1 with TRBJ1-1, with D hard to call. The CDR3 is 14 amino acids. V dropped 0 bases and J dropped 4 bases, with 10 bases sitting between them. Germline V gene sequence: CDR1 SGHRS, CDR2 YFSETQ. CDR3 DNA: TGCGCCAGCAGCTTGGGGCCCGGTGGCACTGAAGCTTTCTTT. Amino acids: CASSLGPGGTEAFF.

The chain employs TRBV7-7 and TRBJ2-7, with a possible D match to TRBD2 (6 bases). Trimming cost V 2 bases and J 3 bases, with 17 bases left between them. This CDR3 has 16 residues. The germline gives CDR1 SSHAT, CDR2 FNYEAQ (reference sequence). The CDR3 DNA sequence: TGTGCCAGCAGCTTACCGCCCGGGCTAGCGATCTACGAGCAGTACTTC. Protein product: CASSLPPGLAIYEQYF.

Relative to its sample, this clone is medium-sized. The rearrangement links TRBV19 to TRBJ2-7, with 8 bases aligning to TRBD2. V shed 4 bases, J shed 4 bases, and the junction held 6 bases outside the gene matches. Germline V lookup: CDR1 LNHDA, CDR2 SQIVND (reference sequence). The CDR3 covers 14 residues. The CDR3 bases are TGTGCCAGTAGTAATCAACTAGCGGCTTACGAGCAGTACTTC. As protein: CASSNQLAAYEQYF.